Listed here are 10 T cell receptor beta chains from one sample, sequenced in a study of blood T cell repertoires in COVID-19. The repertoire was sequenced with immunoSEQ multiplex PCR; TCRdb's copy has only in-frame clones and lacks some. The sample includes approximately 69,000 clones, roughly 85% seen only once; the top ten take under 2%. Sequencing was carried out using peripheral blood. All receptors come from a woman aged 60 to 75 with acute or convalescent COVID-19.

The chain carries TRBV18 and TRBJ2-6; 7 bases agree with TRBD1. Germline assignment: CDR1 KGHSH and CDR2 LQKENI. V was clipped by 3 bases and J by 2 bases; unmatched bases: 4. This CDR3 contains 16 residues. CDR3 region: CASSPTGETGANVLTF. The CDR3 DNA follows: TGTGCCAGCTCACCTACAGGGGAAACTGGGGCCAACGTCCTGACTTTC.

The chain couples TRBV5-6 to TRBJ2-2; 11 bases line up with TRBD2. Germline V gene sequence: CDR1 SGHDT, CDR2 YYEEEE. The length of the CDR3 is 16 residues. Trimming removed 4 bases from V and 10 bases from J; junction bases left unmatched: 12. The CDR3 bases are TGTGCCAGCAGCCCGCCACTAGCGGGAGTAATACAGGAGCTGTTTTTT. It specifies CASSPPLAGVIQELFF.

This chain connects TRBV6-1 to TRBJ1-2; D is perhaps TRBD1 (6 bases). The CDR3 contains 14 residues. Germline CDR1 reads MNHNS; CDR2 reads SASEGT. V dropped 2 bases and J dropped 4 bases, with 11 bases sitting between them. As DNA, the CDR3 is TGTGCCAGCAGTGAATCCGGACAGATCTATGGCTACACCTTC. Residues: CASSESGQIYGYTF.

J is TRBJ2-5 and V is TRBV2, with D maybe TRBD1 (6 bases). V lost 3 bases to trimming and J lost 4 bases, with 15 bases between them. This CDR3 region has 15 residues. CDR1 and CDR2 from the germline V gene are SNHLY and FYNNEI. Here the CDR3 DNA reads TGTGCCAGCAGTGAGGGGCCCGGCAGGGGAGAGACCCAGTACTTC. It specifies CASSEGPGRGETQYF. The whole variable domain, remainder taken from reference TRBV2 and TRBJ2-5, is EPEVTQTPSHQVTQMGQEVILRCVPISNHLYFYWYRQILGQKVEFLVSFYNNEISEKSEIFDDQFSVERPDGSNFTLKIRSTKLEDSAMYFCASSEGPGRGETQYFGPGTRLLVL.

V and J are TRBV28 and TRBJ2-3, with a tentative D call TRBD2 (5 bases). V lost 8 bases and J 4 bases, leaving 19 bases between the germline ends. Germline CDR1 MDHEN, CDR2 SYDVKM. The CDR3 sequence is 15 residues long. CDR3 nucleotide sequence: TGTGCCAGCCCCCCGCGGGCCTCTTTTCCAGATACGCAGTATTTT. It encodes CASPPRASFPDTQYF.

This clone was counted a single time. The chain uses TRBV9 and TRBJ1-3; unclear D gene. Looked up from germline, CDR1 is SGDLS and CDR2 is YYNGEE. The CDR3 is made up of 15 amino acids. The ends were cut back, 0 bases at V and 0 bases at J, with 7 bases in the middle. The CDR3 DNA reads TGTGCCAGCAGCGTAGGCGGGGACTCTGGAAACACCATATATTTT. Protein sequence: CASSVGGDSGNTIYF.

This clone was seen more than once but under ten times. For the CDR3, the DNA is TGTGCCAGCTCACCAATGCAGACTTATGGAAACACCATATATTTT. Residues: CASSPMQTYGNTIYF. The chain links TRBV18 to TRBJ1-3; D is unclear. V lost 2 bases and J 3 bases, leaving 11 bases between the germline ends. Germline CDR1 reads KGHSH; CDR2 reads LQKENI. The length of the CDR3 is 15 residues.

This clone has only one observation. This chain links TRBV19 with TRBJ1-3; a weak D match, TRBD1 (6 bases). This CDR3 spans 15 amino acids. V lost 5 bases, J lost 0 bases, and 11 bases lay in between. In germline, CDR1 is LNHDA, CDR2 SQIVND (reference sequence). The CDR3 sequence: CASSDDRSSGNTIYF. Written as DNA, the CDR3 is TGTGCCAGTAGTGACGACAGGAGCTCTGGAAACACCATATATTTT.

This chain joins TRBV11-2 and TRBJ2-4; TRBD1 agrees at 7 bases. There are 12 residues in the CDR3. Germline assignment: CDR1 SGHAT and CDR2 FQNNGV. The J segment lost 10 bases and the V segment lost 5 bases, leaving 5 bases of the junction unmatched. Written as DNA, the CDR3 is TGTGCCAGCAGCCGGGACAGCAAAATTCAGTACTTC. Encoded protein: CASSRDSKIQYF.

The chain combines TRBV27 with TRBJ1-5; 11 positions match TRBD1. The CDR3 totals 19 residues. Unmatched junction bases numbered 9, after V lost 0 bases and J lost 2 bases. CDR1 is MNHEY and CDR2 is SMNVEV in the germline V gene (reference sequence). DNA of the CDR3: TGTGCCAGCAGTTTATCAGCCGGGACAGGGGGGATTGGCAATCAGCCCCAGCATTTT. Its protein product is CASSLSAGTGGIGNQPQHF.